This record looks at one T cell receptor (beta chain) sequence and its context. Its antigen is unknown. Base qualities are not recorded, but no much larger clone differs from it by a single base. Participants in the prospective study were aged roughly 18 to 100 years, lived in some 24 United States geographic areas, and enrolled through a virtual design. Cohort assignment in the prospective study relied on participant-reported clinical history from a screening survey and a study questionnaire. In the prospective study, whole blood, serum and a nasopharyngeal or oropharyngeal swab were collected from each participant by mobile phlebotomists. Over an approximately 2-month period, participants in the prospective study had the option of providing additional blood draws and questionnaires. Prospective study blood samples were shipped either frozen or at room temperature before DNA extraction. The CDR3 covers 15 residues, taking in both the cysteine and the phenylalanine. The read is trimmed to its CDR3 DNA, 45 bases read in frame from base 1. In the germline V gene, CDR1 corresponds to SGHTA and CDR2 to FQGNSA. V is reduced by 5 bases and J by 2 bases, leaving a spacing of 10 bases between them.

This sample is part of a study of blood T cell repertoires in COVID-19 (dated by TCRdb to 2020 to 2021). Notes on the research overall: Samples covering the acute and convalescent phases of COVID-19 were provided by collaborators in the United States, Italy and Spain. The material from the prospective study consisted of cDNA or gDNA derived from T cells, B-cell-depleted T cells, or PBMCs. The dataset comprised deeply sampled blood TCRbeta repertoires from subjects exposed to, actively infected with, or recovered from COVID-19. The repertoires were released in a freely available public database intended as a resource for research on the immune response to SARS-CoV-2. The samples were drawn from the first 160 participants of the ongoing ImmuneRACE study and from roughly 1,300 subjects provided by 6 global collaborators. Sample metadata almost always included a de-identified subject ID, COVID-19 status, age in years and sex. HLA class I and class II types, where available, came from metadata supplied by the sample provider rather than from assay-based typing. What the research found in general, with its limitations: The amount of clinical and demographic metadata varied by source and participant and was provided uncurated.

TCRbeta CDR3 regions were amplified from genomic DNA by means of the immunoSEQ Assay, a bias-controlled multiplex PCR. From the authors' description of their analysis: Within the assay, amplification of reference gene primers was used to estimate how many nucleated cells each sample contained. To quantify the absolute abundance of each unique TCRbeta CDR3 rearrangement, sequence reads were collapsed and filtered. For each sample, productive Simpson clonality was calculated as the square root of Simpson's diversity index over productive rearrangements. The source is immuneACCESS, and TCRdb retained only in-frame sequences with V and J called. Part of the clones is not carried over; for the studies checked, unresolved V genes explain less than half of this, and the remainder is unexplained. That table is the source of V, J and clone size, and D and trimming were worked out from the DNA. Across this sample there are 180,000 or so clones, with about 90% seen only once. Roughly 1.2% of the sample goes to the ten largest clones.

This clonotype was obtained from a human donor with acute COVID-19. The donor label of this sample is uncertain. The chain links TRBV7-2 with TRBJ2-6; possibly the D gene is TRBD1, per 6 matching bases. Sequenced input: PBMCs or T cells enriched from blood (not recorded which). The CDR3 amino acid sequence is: CASSRQGTGANVLTF. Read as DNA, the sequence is TGTGCCAGCAGCCGCCAGGGGACTGGGGCCAACGTCCTGACTTTC.